This T cell receptor beta chain came from a study of blood T cells in healthy people across ages. There are 14 residues in the CDR3. Trimming took off 6 bases at V and 2 bases at J, with 13 bases between the two ends. Germline assignment: CDR1 MNHEY and CDR2 SMNVEV (reference sequence). With a J-beta primer mix and a sample-barcoded 5' primer, a second PCR ran about 7 to 11 cycles. TCRdb called the 5' RACE reads again in MiXCR, with one record for every CDR3 protein. Of some 1.4 million distinct CDR3 sequences detected, around 39% appear once; the ten largest clones hold roughly 7.9%. This clonotype was seen repeatedly, ten times or more.

This clonotype was sampled from a woman aged 18-29 years in good health. Source material: blood. The chain joins TRBV27 to TRBJ1-2; TRBD1 is a possible D gene (5 bases). The CDR3 nucleotides read TGTGCCAGCAGAAAGAGGGACGGGAACTATGGCTACACCTTC. The encoded protein is CASRKRDGNYGYTF.